The 6 T cell receptor beta chains below come from one sample, sequenced in a study of CD8+CD57+ T cells in acquired aplastic anemia. Researchers used genomic DNA as the template to profile TCR beta VDJ and CDR3. TCRdb redid the calling of the reads with MiXCR, one entry per CDR3 protein. Of over 150,000 distinct CDR3 sequences listed, approximately 40% are singletons. The sequenced sample was sorted CD4+, CD8+, or CD8+CD57+ T cells (not recorded which) from PBMCs. These receptors were taken from a human donor in good health.

Many counts were recorded for this clonotype. V usage is TRBV6-1 and J usage is TRBJ1-2; 9 positions match TRBD1. This CDR3 contains 16 residues. Germline V CDR1 and CDR2: MNHNS, SASEGT. The V and J ends lost 1 base and 4 bases, in that order; junction bases with no gene match: 7. In DNA form, the CDR3 reads TGTGCCAGCAGTGAAGTCTGGGGGGACAGGGTCTATGGCTACACCTTC. It yields the protein CASSEVWGDRVYGYTF.

This clonotype appeared many times. The CDR3 DNA follows: TGTGCCAGCAGTTACTCCTTCGTTGGTACCTACGAGCAGTACTTC. Residues: CASSYSFVGTYEQYF. The J gene is TRBJ2-7, the V gene TRBV6-5; D is undetermined. The CDR3 is 15 residues long. V was shortened by 0 bases and J by 2 bases, with 11 bases between the two germline ends. Germline V gives CDR1 MNHEY, CDR2 SVGAGI.

J is TRBJ2-5 and V is TRBV19, with D perhaps being TRBD1 or TRBD2 (5 bases each). From germline, CDR1 is LNHDA and CDR2 SQIVND (reference sequence). The CDR3 is made up of 15 amino acids. Trimming removed 3 bases from V and 4 bases from J, with 15 bases in between. The CDR3: CASSIGTTIRETQYF. In DNA, the CDR3 is TGTGCCAGTAGTATTGGGACCACAATCCGAGAGACCCAGTACTTC.

This clonotype showed up many times. V gene TRBV19 combines with J gene TRBJ2-1; D is possibly TRBD1 or TRBD2 (5 bases each). There are 15 residues in the CDR3. Germline CDR1 LNHDA, CDR2 SQIVND (reference sequence). Trimming cost V 3 bases and J 8 bases, with 17 bases left between them. CDR3 residues: CASSIQGDGRDEQFF. The CDR3 DNA follows: TGTGCCAGTAGTATCCAAGGGGACGGTAGGGATGAGCAGTTCTTC.

In this sample, this clonotype turned up a few times. Just one base apart from a much larger clone, this may be a read error. The chain couples TRBV20-1 to TRBJ2-7; D may be TRBD1 or TRBD2 (6 bases each). The germline V and J ends were trimmed by 6 bases and 2 bases, with 23 bases remaining between them. CDR3 length: 16 amino acids. In germline, CDR1 is DFQATT, CDR2 SNEGSKA (reference sequence). CDR3 in amino acids: CSAPRGATIGTYEQYF. The CDR3 DNA sequence: TGCAGTGCCCCTAGGGGGGCGACTATCGGAACCTACGAGCAGTACTTC.

Many counts were recorded for this clonotype. This rearrangement joins TRBV6-5 to TRBJ2-2; TRBD1 might be the D (6 bases). Germline CDR1 reads MNHEY; CDR2 reads SVGAGI. This CDR3 spans 16 amino acids. V lost 0 bases and J 0 bases, leaving 8 bases between the germline ends. The CDR3 DNA reads TGTGCCAGCAGTTACTCGGGACACTCGAACACCGGGGAGCTGTTTTTT. Protein sequence: CASSYSGHSNTGELFF.